This T cell receptor (beta chain) derives from a study of T cell responses to AZD1222 COVID-19 vaccine. Regarding the study as a whole: Donors skewed white British and female; clonal diversity was possibly underestimated.

CDR1 is SQVTM, CDR2 ANQGSEA, per germline. Trimming cost V 0 bases and J 1 base, with 6 bases left between them. There are 13 residues in the CDR3. Here immunoSEQ multiplex PCR was the method, and the copy in TCRdb shows in-frame clones only, minus some. In all, the sample yields about 140,000 clones. Comments on this clone: Its antigen is unidentified.

The sample consisted of peripheral blood. The chain uses TRBV29-1 and TRBJ1-1; D is ambiguous. The clonotype comes from an adult in good health. In DNA, the CDR3 is TGCAGCGTTGAAGAACGAGGGAACACTGAAGCTTTCTTT. This gives the protein CSVEERGNTEAFF.